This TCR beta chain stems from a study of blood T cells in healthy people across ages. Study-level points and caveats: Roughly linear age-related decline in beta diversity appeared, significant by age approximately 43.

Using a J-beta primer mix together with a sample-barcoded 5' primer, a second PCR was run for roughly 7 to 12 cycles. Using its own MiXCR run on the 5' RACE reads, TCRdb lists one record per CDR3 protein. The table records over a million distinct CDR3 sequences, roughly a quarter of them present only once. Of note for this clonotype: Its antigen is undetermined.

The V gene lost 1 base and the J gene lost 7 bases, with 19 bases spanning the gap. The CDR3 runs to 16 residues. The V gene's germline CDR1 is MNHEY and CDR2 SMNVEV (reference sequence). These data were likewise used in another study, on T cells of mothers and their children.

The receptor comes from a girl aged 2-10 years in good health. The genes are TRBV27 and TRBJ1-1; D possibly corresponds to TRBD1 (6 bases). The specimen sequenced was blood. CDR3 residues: CASSLLGTPGDFEAFF. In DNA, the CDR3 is TGTGCCAGCAGTTTATTGGGGACGCCAGGGGATTTTGAAGCTTTCTTT.